This record concerns one T cell receptor (beta chain) sequence. From the 5' RACE reads, TCRdb lists one entry per CDR3 protein and no DNA. This sample contains about 550,000 distinct CDR3 sequences. This specimen comes from a study of T cells expressing NK-cell markers. Looked up from germline, CDR1 is ENHRY and CDR2 is SYGVKD. The CDR3 loop spans 16 amino acids. Sequenced sample: blood T cells: a sorted CD56 or NKG2C T cell subset, CD4+ or CD8+ T cells, or bulk PBMC T cells (not recorded which). The chain links TRBV10-3 to TRBJ2-7; the D call of TRBD1 rests on TCRdb alone, since no DNA is present to check it. The receptor comes from a man aged 18 to 35 in good health. This chain's CDR3 is CAISAPKGTGIYEQYF.